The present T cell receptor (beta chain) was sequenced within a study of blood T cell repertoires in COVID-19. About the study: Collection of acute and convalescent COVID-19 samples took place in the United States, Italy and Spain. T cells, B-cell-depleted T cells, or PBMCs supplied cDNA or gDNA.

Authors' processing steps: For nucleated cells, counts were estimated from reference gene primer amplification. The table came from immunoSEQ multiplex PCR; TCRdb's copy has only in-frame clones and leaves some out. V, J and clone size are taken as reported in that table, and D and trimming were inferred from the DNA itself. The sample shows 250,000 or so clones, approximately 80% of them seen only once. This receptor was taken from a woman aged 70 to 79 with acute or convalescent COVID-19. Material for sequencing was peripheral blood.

The CDR3 DNA follows: TGTGCCAGCAGCCCAACCTCCGGGACAGGGGTCCATGGCTACACCTTC. Its protein product is CASSPTSGTGVHGYTF. J is TRBJ1-2 and V is TRBV9; TRBD1 matches at 10 bases. Germline assignment: CDR1 SGDLS and CDR2 YYNGEE. V gave up 4 bases and J gave up 6 bases; unmatched junction bases: 12. The CDR3 is made up of 16 amino acids.